These 6 T cell receptor beta chains were sequenced from one sample in a study of vaccination effects on CD4 cells after COVID-19. For these receptors, no antigen is known. With roughly nine days of culture completed, CD4+ T cells were isolated. Participants were given two doses of BNT162b2 or mRNA-1273 vaccine. The table came from immunoSEQ multiplex PCR; TCRdb's copy has only in-frame clones and leaves some out. The table lists approximately 70,000 clones, less than 75% of them singletons. The specimen comprised CD4+ T cells from PBMCs cultured without peptide, sampled after COVID-19 vaccination. The origin of the receptors is a human donor who received a COVID-19 vaccine.

The V and J genes are TRBV18 and TRBJ2-1; 8 bases align to TRBD2. Unmatched junction bases numbered 6, after V lost 6 bases and J lost 8 bases. The CDR3 spans 13 residues. Germline-derived CDR1 and CDR2 are KGHSH and LQKENI. CDR3: CASSLGTRDEQFF. CDR3 DNA: TGTGCCAGCTCCCTAGGGACTAGGGATGAGCAGTTCTTC. The full variable domain, in which reference TRBV18 and TRBJ2-1 provide the parts outside the CDR3, is NAGVMQNPRHLVRRRGQEARLRCSPMKGHSHVYWYRQLPEEGLKFMVYLQKENIIDESGMPKERFSAEFPKEGPSILRIQQVVRGDSAAYFCASSLGTRDEQFFGPGTRLTVL.

The V gene is TRBV3-1 (or the pseudogene TRBV3-2), the J gene TRBJ2-1; tentatively, D is TRBD2 (6 bases). Looked up from germline, CDR1 is LGHDT and CDR2 is YNNKEL (reference sequence). This CDR3 comprises 15 residues. V was cut by 0 bases and J by 5 bases, with 11 bases left in between. The CDR3 region is CASSQDGGNNNEQFF. CDR3 in DNA: TGTGCCAGCAGCCAAGATGGGGGGAACAACAATGAGCAGTTCTTC.

This clone was seen a single time. The genes are TRBV6-5 and TRBJ1-2; a possible D gene is TRBD1 (6 bases). CDR3 length: 14 amino acids. Germline values: CDR1 MNHEY, CDR2 SVGAGI. Trimming took 0 bases from V and 10 from J, leaving 15 bases between them. The CDR3 protein is CASSYSRGPLDYTF. Here the CDR3 DNA reads TGTGCCAGCAGTTACTCTCGGGGGCCTTTGGACTACACCTTC.

The chain employs TRBV7-2 and TRBJ1-1; TRBD1 might be the D (5 bases). Germline V gene lookup returns CDR1 SGHTA and CDR2 FQGNSA. This CDR3 spans 16 amino acids. Trimming removed 5 bases from V and 4 bases from J, with 20 bases in between. In DNA, the CDR3 is TGTGCCAGCAGCCACGGGGGGTGGGGAGGAAGCACTGAAGCTTTCTTT. This codes for CASSHGGWGGSTEAFF.

V gene TRBV18 combines with J gene TRBJ1-4; D unclear. Germline-derived CDR1 and CDR2 are KGHSH and LQKENI. The CDR3 totals 15 residues. V was cut by 2 bases and J by 3 bases, with 10 bases left in between. The CDR3 sequence is CASSPLRGSNEKLFF. The CDR3 DNA is TGTGCCAGCTCACCATTACGGGGTTCTAATGAAAAACTGTTTTTT.

This clone turned up a few times. The chain links TRBV30 to TRBJ1-4; D gene unclear. V shed 7 bases and J shed 8 bases, with 17 bases lying between them. Germline CDR1 and CDR2: GTSNPN and SVGIG (reference sequence). CDR3 length: 13 residues. The CDR3 reads CASRLNGREKLFF. The CDR3 bases are TGTGCCTCGCGATTAAACGGTCGGGAAAAACTGTTTTTT.